This TCR beta chain was identified in a study of blood T cell repertoires in COVID-19. Study-wide background: From T cells, B-cell-depleted T cells, or PBMCs came the material, which was cDNA or gDNA.

Germline CDR1 MDHEN, CDR2 SYDVKM. V lost 5 bases and J 1 base, leaving 6 bases between the germline ends. The CDR3 length is 12 residues. In the authors' methods: Reference gene primers were amplified, and this amplification served to estimate nucleated cell counts. TCRdb keeps only in-frame clones here, not all; method: immunoSEQ multiplex PCR. V, J and clone size reflect that table, while D and trimming were determined from the DNA. The sample lists about 200,000 clones; 81% were seen once. This chain connects TRBV28 to TRBJ2-7; D uncertain. The clonotype was recovered from a woman of 80 years or more with acute or convalescent COVID-19. The sequenced sample consisted of peripheral blood. DNA of the CDR3: TGTGCCAGCAGTCCCCTATCCTACGAGCAGTACTTC. Protein sequence: CASSPLSYEQYF.